This T cell receptor beta chain was captured in a study of cytomegalovirus exposure and HLA in healthy donors. The table lists this clone with a few counts. As yet, its antigen is unknown. J lost 3 bases, V lost 5 bases, and 12 bases had no gene match. The CDR3 runs 16 residues. The germline V gene encodes CDR1 SGHTA and CDR2 FQGNSA. Regarding donors, all were healthy bone marrow donors. Findings of the study overall: Listed as cytomegalovirus-associated were 150 or so TCR beta chains.

With 60 Vbeta and 13 Jbeta primers, the PCR was carried out. The repertoire was sequenced with immunoSEQ multiplex PCR; TCRdb's copy has only in-frame clones and lacks some. This table holds approximately 85,000 clones, approximately 70% found once. The sequencing sample was made of PBMCs. J is TRBJ1-1 and V is TRBV7-2; the match to TRBD1 covers 7 bases. This receptor was identified in a woman between 40 and 50 years old in good health and CMV-seropositive. CDR3 in DNA: TGTGCCAGCAGCAAACGATCAAACAGGGGAGACACTGAAGCTTTCTTT. Its protein is CASSKRSNRGDTEAFF.